One sample yielded the 28 T cell receptor beta chains listed below, sequenced in a study of blood T cell repertoires in COVID-19. Generated by immunoSEQ multiplex PCR, the TCRdb table keeps only in-frame clones and is missing some. The sample shows about 140,000 clones, about 87% of them seen only once. Material for sequencing was peripheral blood. Receptor source: an elderly woman with acute or convalescent COVID-19.

CDR3 loop: CASRRGQYEKLFF. In DNA form, the CDR3 reads TGTGCCAGCAGGCGGGGACAGTATGAAAAACTGTTTTTT. The chain uses TRBV28 and TRBJ1-4, with TRBD1 identical over 7 bases. This CDR3 region has 13 residues. CDR1 is MDHEN and CDR2 is SYDVKM in the germline V gene. J gave up 6 bases and V 6 bases, and 4 bases lay outside the gene matches. The full variable domain, rest sourced from reference TRBV28 and TRBJ1-4, is DVKVTQSSRYLVKRTGEKVFLECVQDMDHENMFWYRQDPGLGLRLIYFSYDVKMKEKGDIPEGYSVSREKKERFSLILESASTNQTSMYLCASRRGQYEKLFFGSGTQLSVL.

This clone was seen only once. The CDR3 sequence: CASSLLGTGKGYTF. In nucleotides, the CDR3 is TGTGCCAGCAGCTTGCTCGGGACAGGGAAGGGCTACACCTTC. The gene calls are TRBV5-4 and TRBJ1-2; TRBD1 matches at 9 bases. Germline CDR1 and CDR2: SGHNT and YYREEE (reference sequence). The CDR3 is made up of 14 amino acids. The J segment lost 8 bases and the V segment lost 1 base, leaving 6 bases of the junction unmatched.

With respect to this clone: Other nucleotide sequences in the sample specify the same CDR3. This chain connects TRBV7-8 to TRBJ1-2, with 7 bases identical to TRBD1. J gave up 4 bases and V 1 base, and 0 bases lay outside the gene matches. Per germline, CDR1 SGHVS and CDR2 FQNEAQ. This CDR3 has 13 amino acids. CDR3 nucleotide sequence: TGTGCCAGCAGCTTAGACAGGGGCTATGGCTACACCTTC. It specifies CASSLDRGYGYTF.

The chain employs TRBV27 and TRBJ1-5; possible D gene TRBD1, 5 bases. Trimming removed 4 bases from V and 6 bases from J, with 10 bases in between. CDR1 MNHEY and CDR2 SMNVEV come from the germline V gene (reference sequence). This CDR3 contains 13 residues. As DNA, the CDR3 is TGTGCCAGCAGTTGGGGGGGTGGTCAGCCCCAGCATTTT. Its protein is CASSWGGGQPQHF.

This chain links TRBV18 with TRBJ1-1, with unresolved D. The CDR3 is 14 residues long. Trimming took off 5 bases at V and 1 base at J, with 11 bases between the two ends. The germline V gene encodes CDR1 KGHSH and CDR2 LQKENI. CDR3 protein: CASSDINRNTEAFF. CDR3 sequence (DNA): TGTGCCAGCTCAGACATCAACAGGAACACTGAAGCTTTCTTT.

CDR3 coding DNA: TGTGCCAGCAGCTTGGTGACGGGGGGAGATACGCAGTATTTT. As protein: CASSLVTGGDTQYF. The chain is built from TRBV5-6 and TRBJ2-3, with 7 bases identical to TRBD2. V gave up 0 bases and J gave up 5 bases; unmatched junction bases: 3. The CDR3 consists of 14 residues. Germline V gene lookup returns CDR1 SGHDT and CDR2 YYEEEE.

The chain carries TRBV4-3 and TRBJ2-6, with D possibly TRBD2 on 6 matching bases. CDR1 and CDR2 from the germline V gene are LGHNA and YSLEER. V gave up 0 bases and J gave up 4 bases, with 16 bases separating them. The CDR3 loop spans 18 amino acids. The CDR3 DNA follows: TGCGCCAGCAGCCAAGATCATGAGGCGGGGAGAGGGGCCAACGTCCTGACTTTC. Protein sequence: CASSQDHEAGRGANVLTF.

The chain carries TRBV11-3 and TRBJ2-7, with D maybe TRBD2 (5 bases). CDR1 SGHNT and CDR2 YENEEA come from the germline V gene. Trimming cost V 0 bases and J 7 bases, with 13 bases left between them. CDR3 length equals 14 residues. The CDR3 bases are TGTGCCAGCAGCTTAGACTATATGTCGGGAGAGCAGTACTTC. This codes for CASSLDYMSGEQYF.

The rearrangement uses TRBV3-1 (or the pseudogene TRBV3-2) and TRBJ2-1; 7 bases are a match to TRBD2. The V gene's germline CDR1 is LGHDT and CDR2 YNNKEL (reference sequence). The CDR3 spans 15 residues. The trim removed 4 bases at V and 5 bases at J, leaving 8 bases unmatched. The DNA of the CDR3 is TGTGCCAGCAGCCCGTCCGGGGGGAGGCACAATGAGCAGTTCTTC. Its translation: CASSPSGGRHNEQFF.

This rearrangement joins TRBV5-1 to TRBJ1-2; no reliable D call. Trimming removed 4 bases at V and 7 bases at J, with 17 bases between. There are 14 residues in the CDR3. CDR1 is SGHRS and CDR2 is YFSETQ in the germline V gene. The CDR3 spells CASSVGLPGSGYTF. In nucleotides, the CDR3 is TGCGCCAGCAGCGTTGGACTACCGGGGTCTGGCTACACCTTC.

This clone was observed a handful of times. This chain links TRBV7-3 with TRBJ1-1; 7 nucleotides agree with TRBD1. V lost 5 bases and J lost 11; bases outside the gene matches: 17. Germline CDR1 SGHTA, CDR2 FQGTGA. This CDR3 region has 15 residues. The CDR3 coding sequence is TGTGCCAGCAGCCGAGGGGCCTTCTGTGACAGGGTTGCTTTCTTT. Its protein product is CASSRGAFCDRVAFF.

V is TRBV7-8 and J is TRBJ1-5, with a possible D match to TRBD1 (6 bases). The CDR3 covers 14 residues. Deletions cut 6 bases from V and 6 bases from J, with 15 bases between. Germline assignment: CDR1 SGHVS and CDR2 FQNEAQ. Written as DNA, the CDR3 is TGTGCCAGCAGGATGGGGGCGACCGGTCAGCCCCAGCATTTT. Amino acids: CASRMGATGQPQHF.

The chain has TRBV2 and TRBJ2-2; 10 bases are a match to TRBD1. The V gene's germline CDR1 is SNHLY and CDR2 FYNNEI. Trimming at V came to 7 bases and at J to 1 base, leaving 3 bases not matched to a gene. There are 15 residues in the CDR3. The CDR3 reads CASNWDRGNTGELFF. CDR3 DNA sequence: TGTGCCAGCAATTGGGACAGGGGGAACACCGGGGAGCTGTTTTTT.

The chain employs TRBV6-5 and TRBJ1-2; TRBD1 might be the D (6 bases). CDR1 is MNHEY and CDR2 is SVGAGI in the germline V gene. Trimming pared 6 bases from V and 4 bases from J, leaving 15 bases between. CDR3 length: 14 residues. The CDR3 nucleotides read TGTGCCAGCAGAGTTCAGACAGGACCCTATGGCTACACCTTC. Encoded protein: CASRVQTGPYGYTF.

This clone was observed once. The chain has TRBV18 and TRBJ1-5; 12 bases are a match to TRBD1. The CDR3 is 17 amino acids. Germline V gene lookup returns CDR1 KGHSH and CDR2 LQKENI. The ends lost 3 bases at V and 4 bases at J; junction bases unmatched: 7. This chain's CDR3 is CASSPGTGGGGNQPQHF. CDR3 nucleotide sequence: TGTGCCAGCTCACCCGGGACAGGGGGCGGGGGTAATCAGCCCCAGCATTTT.

V gene TRBV5-1 combines with J gene TRBJ1-2; 9 bases align to TRBD1. The germline gives CDR1 SGHRS, CDR2 YFSETQ. V gave up 4 bases and J gave up 5 bases; unmatched junction bases: 6. The CDR3 covers 14 residues. As DNA, the CDR3 is TGCGCCAGCAGCCAAGACGGGACAGGGTATGGCTACACCTTC. Amino acids: CASSQDGTGYGYTF.

The DNA for the CDR3 is TGCAGTGCGAGACAGGAAGGTGAAGCTTTCTTT. The encoded protein is CSARQEGEAFF. V is TRBV20-1 and J is TRBJ1-1; maybe TRBD1 (6 bases). The CDR3 is 11 residues long. Trimming stripped 6 bases from V and 7 bases from J, with 12 bases between. Germline V gives CDR1 DFQATT, CDR2 SNEGSKA (reference sequence).

This rearrangement joins TRBV5-5 to TRBJ2-3; a weak D match, TRBD2 (6 bases). This CDR3 has 15 amino acids. V was clipped by 6 bases and J by 6 bases, with 20 bases between them. Per the germline V gene, CDR1 is SGHKS and CDR2 is YYEKEE (reference sequence). The CDR3 loop is CASTRRGPTDDTQYF. The CDR3 coding sequence is TGTGCCAGCACCAGGCGGGGCCCTACCGATGATACGCAGTATTTT.

This clone has just a few counts. V usage is TRBV18 and J usage is TRBJ2-7; 7 positions match TRBD1. J gave up 3 bases and V 6 bases, and 5 bases lay outside the gene matches. The CDR3 sequence is 13 residues long. Germline-derived CDR1 and CDR2 are KGHSH and LQKENI. CDR3 DNA sequence: TGTGCCAGCTCCCGACAGGGAATCTACGAGCAGTACTTC. This gives the protein CASSRQGIYEQYF.

This clone has only one observation. The rearrangement joins TRBV19 to TRBJ2-4, with 10 bases lining up with TRBD1. The CDR3 is 15 residues long. Germline CDR1 is LNHDA and CDR2 is SQIVND (reference sequence). V gave up 1 base and J gave up 9 bases; unmatched junction bases: 6. The CDR3 DNA follows: TGTGCCAGTAGTATAGGCCGGGACAGGGGATCCATTCAGTACTTC. Translation: CASSIGRDRGSIQYF.

The chain has TRBV28 and TRBJ1-4; 8 nucleotides align to TRBD1. Losses at the gene ends were 6 bases for V and 5 bases for J; bases not matched to a gene: 5. Germline CDR1 and CDR2: MDHEN and SYDVKM. The CDR3 has 14 residues. CDR3 sequence (DNA): TGTGCCAGCAGCATCCGACAGGGGAATGAAAAACTGTTTTTT. It specifies CASSIRQGNEKLFF.

The V call is TRBV4-1, the J call TRBJ1-6; the match to TRBD1 covers 8 bases. Germline V gene lookup returns CDR1 MGHRA and CDR2 YSYEKL. The CDR3 runs 15 residues. V was pared by 2 bases and J by 11 bases, with 8 bases of the junction left unmatched. This CDR3 is CASSQPGTGWAPLHF. The CDR3 coding sequence is TGCGCCAGCAGCCAACCCGGGACAGGATGGGCACCCCTCCACTTT.

The J gene is TRBJ1-6, the V gene TRBV19; the match to TRBD1 covers 8 bases. Looked up from germline, CDR1 is LNHDA and CDR2 is SQIVND (reference sequence). Germline trimming cut 6 bases from V and 8 bases from J; bases unmatched to any gene: 6. This CDR3 comprises 14 residues. As DNA, the CDR3 is TGTGCCAGTAGCCAAGACAGGGGTTATTCACCCCTCCACTTT. Translating gives CASSQDRGYSPLHF.

The chain uses TRBV3-1 (or the pseudogene TRBV3-2) and TRBJ1-1, with D possibly being TRBD1 (6 bases). Trimming cost V 4 bases and J 6 bases, with 9 bases left between them. The germline V gene encodes CDR1 LGHDT and CDR2 YNNKEL (reference sequence). This CDR3 has 12 residues. CDR3 amino acids: CASSPQGSEAFF. The CDR3 DNA reads as TGTGCCAGCAGCCCACAGGGTTCTGAAGCTTTCTTT.

V and J are TRBV29-1 and TRBJ2-5; 12 bases are shared with TRBD2. The CDR3 has 13 amino acids. The junction had 2 bases not matched to a gene; V was cut back by 4 bases and J by 5 bases. Germline lookup yields CDR1 SQVTM and CDR2 ANQGSEA. In nucleotides, the CDR3 is TGCAGCGTTGGGACTAGCGGGGAGGAGACCCAGTACTTC. Protein sequence: CSVGTSGEETQYF.

V gene TRBV19 combines with J gene TRBJ1-3, with 7 bases that match TRBD1. After removal of 5 bases from V and 0 bases from J, the junction contained 7 bases not matched to a gene. CDR1 is LNHDA and CDR2 is SQIVND in the germline V gene (reference sequence). CDR3 length equals 16 residues. CDR3 in amino acids: CASSSDRAYSGNTIYF. In DNA, the CDR3 is TGTGCCAGTAGTTCCGACAGGGCGTACTCTGGAAACACCATATATTTT.

The rearrangement links TRBV19 to TRBJ1-6; D is perhaps TRBD1 (5 bases). This CDR3 has 13 amino acids. Germline V gives CDR1 LNHDA, CDR2 SQIVND (reference sequence). Trimming left V 4 bases short and J 7 bases short, with 8 bases between. The CDR3 here is CASSKGQNSPLHF. The CDR3 region has the DNA TGTGCCAGTAGTAAGGGGCAGAATTCACCCCTCCACTTT.

This clone was detected only a few times. The chain links TRBV2 to TRBJ2-7, with a possible D match to TRBD2 (5 bases). V gave up 6 bases and J gave up 7 bases, with 22 bases separating them. Germline V gene sequence: CDR1 SNHLY, CDR2 FYNNEI. This CDR3 region has 15 residues. In DNA form, the CDR3 reads TGTGCCAGCAGGGAGGACGGAAAAGTCACGGGGGAGCAGTACTTC. The encoded protein is CASREDGKVTGEQYF.